These T cell receptor beta chains were read from a single sample in a study of technical replicates of blood from several donors. The method was immunoSEQ multiplex PCR; TCRdb's version includes in-frame clones alone and lacks a portion of them. The sample shows around 85,000 clones, roughly 94% of them seen only once. The source material was T cells isolated from PBMCs. The receptors shown here come from a human donor in good health. The CDR3 runs from the conserved cysteine through the conserved F or W. A D gene is named only where the DNA matches it firmly. Clone size is stated in some rows and not others, as once, few, many or a class when expanded.

J gene: TRBJ1-1
V gene: TRBV6-4
clone size: -
D gene: TRBD1
CDR3 protein: CASSSGDRLNTEAFF
CDR3 DNA: TGTGCCAGCAGTTCCGGGGACAGGCTGAACACTGAAGCTTTCTTT

J gene: TRBJ2-7
V gene: TRBV19
clone size: -
D gene: TRBD2
CDR3 protein: CASSITSAYEQYF
CDR3 DNA: TGTGCCAGTAGTATAACTAGCGCCTACGAGCAGTACTTC

J gene: TRBJ2-3
V gene: TRBV29-1
clone size: -
D gene: TRBD2
CDR3 protein: CSARAGVYTDTQYF
CDR3 DNA: TGCAGCGCCCGAGCGGGGGTTTACACAGATACGCAGTATTTT

J gene: TRBJ1-1
V gene: TRBV6-1
clone size: -
D gene: -
CDR3 protein: CASSDPRVEVNTEAFF
CDR3 DNA: TGTGCCAGCAGTGACCCCAGAGTAGAGGTGAACACTGAAGCTTTCTTT

J gene: TRBJ1-1
V gene: TRBV19
clone size: -
D gene: -
CDR3 protein: CASSGHLNTEAFF
CDR3 DNA: TGTGCCAGTAGTGGGCATCTGAACACTGAAGCTTTCTTT

J gene: TRBJ1-2
V gene: TRBV29-1
clone size: -
D gene: -
CDR3 protein: CSVEGLGYTF
CDR3 DNA: TGCAGCGTTGAGGGACTCGGCTACACCTTC

J gene: TRBJ2-7
V gene: TRBV4-1
clone size: -
D gene: TRBD2
CDR3 protein: CASSQEGLAGASEQYF
CDR3 DNA: TGCGCCAGCAGCCAAGAGGGACTAGCGGGAGCAAGCGAGCAGTACTTC

J gene: TRBJ1-4
V gene: TRBV19
clone size: -
D gene: -
CDR3 protein: CASSISVKLFF
CDR3 DNA: TGTGCCAGTAGTATCTCCGTAAAACTGTTTTTT

J gene: TRBJ1-4
V gene: TRBV6-5
clone size: -
D gene: -
CDR3 protein: CASRRGRLSEKLFF
CDR3 DNA: TGTGCCAGTAGGCGGGGGAGGTTGAGTGAAAAACTGTTTTTT

J gene: TRBJ2-7
V gene: TRBV11-2
clone size: -
D gene: TRBD2
CDR3 protein: CASSLGGGGLYEQYF
CDR3 DNA: TGTGCCAGCAGCTTAGGGGGGGGAGGTTTGTACGAGCAGTACTTC

J gene: TRBJ2-3
V gene: TRBV29-1
clone size: -
D gene: TRBD1
CDR3 protein: CSVLPGTGATDTQYF
CDR3 DNA: TGCAGCGTACTACCCGGGACAGGGGCCACAGATACGCAGTATTTT

J gene: TRBJ1-1
V gene: TRBV7-9
clone size: -
D gene: TRBD1
CDR3 protein: CASSSEDRVPEAFF
CDR3 DNA: TGTGCCAGCAGCTCTGAGGACAGGGTCCCTGAAGCTTTCTTT

J gene: TRBJ2-3
V gene: TRBV27
clone size: -
D gene: -
CDR3 protein: CASSLEGLGGTATDTQYF
CDR3 DNA: TGTGCCAGCAGTTTAGAAGGACTTGGCGGGACTGCCACAGATACGCAGTATTTT

J gene: TRBJ2-3
V gene: TRBV27
clone size: -
D gene: -
CDR3 protein: CASSFGEAQYF
CDR3 DNA: TGTGCCAGCAGTTTCGGAGAGGCGCAGTATTTT

J gene: TRBJ2-3
V gene: TRBV7-7
clone size: -
D gene: TRBD2
CDR3 protein: CASSSAGGTDTQYF
CDR3 DNA: TGTGCTAGCAGCTCGGCGGGGGGAACAGATACGCAGTATTTT

J gene: TRBJ1-2
V gene: TRBV28
clone size: once
D gene: -
CDR3 protein: CASSYPQGGGYTF
CDR3 DNA: TGTGCCAGCAGTTACCCCCAGGGCGGTGGCTACACCTTC

J gene: TRBJ1-4
V gene: TRBV9
clone size: few
D gene: -
CDR3 protein: CASSVDRGDEKLFF
CDR3 DNA: TGTGCCAGCAGCGTAGATAGAGGAGATGAAAAACTGTTTTTT

J gene: TRBJ1-1
V gene: TRBV2
clone size: -
D gene: -
CDR3 protein: CASSDIPRRTEAFF
CDR3 DNA: TGTGCCAGCAGTGATATCCCGCGGAGGACTGAAGCTTTCTTT

J gene: TRBJ1-4
V gene: TRBV11-2
clone size: -
D gene: -
CDR3 protein: CASSLVAPPGVDEKLFF
CDR3 DNA: TGTGCCAGCAGCTTAGTCGCGCCCCCGGGGGTGGATGAAAAACTGTTTTTT

J gene: TRBJ2-7
V gene: TRBV6-5
clone size: -
D gene: -
CDR3 protein: CASSSVTGGGTYEQYF
CDR3 DNA: TGTGCCAGCAGTTCTGTTACAGGGGGGGGGACCTACGAGCAGTACTTC

J gene: TRBJ1-2
V gene: TRBV29-1
clone size: -
D gene: TRBD1
CDR3 protein: CSVERGRGYGYTF
CDR3 DNA: TGCAGCGTTGAGAGGGGGCGCGGCTATGGCTACACCTTC

J gene: TRBJ1-6
V gene: TRBV7-3
clone size: -
D gene: -
CDR3 protein: CASSLTGDSPLHF
CDR3 DNA: TGTGCCAGCAGCTTAACCGGGGATTCACCCCTCCACTTT

J gene: TRBJ1-2
V gene: TRBV7-8
clone size: -
D gene: -
CDR3 protein: CASSLARGQSHVYTF
CDR3 DNA: TGTGCCAGCAGCTTAGCCAGAGGACAGAGTCATGTCTACACCTTC

J gene: TRBJ2-1
V gene: TRBV21-1
clone size: -
D gene: -
CDR3 protein: CASSKVPMDRGLAGVNEQFF
CDR3 DNA: TGTGCCAGCAGCAAAGTTCCCATGGACAGGGGGCTAGCGGGAGTTAATGAGCAGTTCTTC

J gene: TRBJ1-4
V gene: TRBV30
clone size: -
D gene: TRBD1
CDR3 protein: CAWSKSWDSYFATNEKLFF
CDR3 DNA: TGTGCCTGGAGTAAATCTTGGGACAGCTACTTCGCAACTAATGAAAAACTGTTTTTT

J gene: TRBJ2-3
V gene: TRBV19
clone size: -
D gene: TRBD2
CDR3 protein: CASTSGGYSTDTQYF
CDR3 DNA: TGTGCCAGTACTAGCGGCGGGTATAGCACAGATACGCAGTATTTT

J gene: TRBJ1-2
V gene: TRBV7-3
clone size: -
D gene: TRBD1
CDR3 protein: CASSYRQGAINYGYTF
CDR3 DNA: TGTGCCAGCAGCTACCGGCAGGGGGCGATAAACTATGGCTACACCTTC

J gene: TRBJ1-1
V gene: TRBV28
clone size: few
D gene: -
CDR3 protein: CASSNAGNTEAFF
CDR3 DNA: TGTGCCAGCAGTAATGCAGGGAACACTGAAGCTTTCTTT

J gene: TRBJ2-7
V gene: TRBV18
clone size: -
D gene: -
CDR3 protein: CASSLLNRGEGHYEQYF
CDR3 DNA: TGTGCCAGCTCACTCCTAAATAGGGGGGAGGGCCACTACGAGCAGTACTTC